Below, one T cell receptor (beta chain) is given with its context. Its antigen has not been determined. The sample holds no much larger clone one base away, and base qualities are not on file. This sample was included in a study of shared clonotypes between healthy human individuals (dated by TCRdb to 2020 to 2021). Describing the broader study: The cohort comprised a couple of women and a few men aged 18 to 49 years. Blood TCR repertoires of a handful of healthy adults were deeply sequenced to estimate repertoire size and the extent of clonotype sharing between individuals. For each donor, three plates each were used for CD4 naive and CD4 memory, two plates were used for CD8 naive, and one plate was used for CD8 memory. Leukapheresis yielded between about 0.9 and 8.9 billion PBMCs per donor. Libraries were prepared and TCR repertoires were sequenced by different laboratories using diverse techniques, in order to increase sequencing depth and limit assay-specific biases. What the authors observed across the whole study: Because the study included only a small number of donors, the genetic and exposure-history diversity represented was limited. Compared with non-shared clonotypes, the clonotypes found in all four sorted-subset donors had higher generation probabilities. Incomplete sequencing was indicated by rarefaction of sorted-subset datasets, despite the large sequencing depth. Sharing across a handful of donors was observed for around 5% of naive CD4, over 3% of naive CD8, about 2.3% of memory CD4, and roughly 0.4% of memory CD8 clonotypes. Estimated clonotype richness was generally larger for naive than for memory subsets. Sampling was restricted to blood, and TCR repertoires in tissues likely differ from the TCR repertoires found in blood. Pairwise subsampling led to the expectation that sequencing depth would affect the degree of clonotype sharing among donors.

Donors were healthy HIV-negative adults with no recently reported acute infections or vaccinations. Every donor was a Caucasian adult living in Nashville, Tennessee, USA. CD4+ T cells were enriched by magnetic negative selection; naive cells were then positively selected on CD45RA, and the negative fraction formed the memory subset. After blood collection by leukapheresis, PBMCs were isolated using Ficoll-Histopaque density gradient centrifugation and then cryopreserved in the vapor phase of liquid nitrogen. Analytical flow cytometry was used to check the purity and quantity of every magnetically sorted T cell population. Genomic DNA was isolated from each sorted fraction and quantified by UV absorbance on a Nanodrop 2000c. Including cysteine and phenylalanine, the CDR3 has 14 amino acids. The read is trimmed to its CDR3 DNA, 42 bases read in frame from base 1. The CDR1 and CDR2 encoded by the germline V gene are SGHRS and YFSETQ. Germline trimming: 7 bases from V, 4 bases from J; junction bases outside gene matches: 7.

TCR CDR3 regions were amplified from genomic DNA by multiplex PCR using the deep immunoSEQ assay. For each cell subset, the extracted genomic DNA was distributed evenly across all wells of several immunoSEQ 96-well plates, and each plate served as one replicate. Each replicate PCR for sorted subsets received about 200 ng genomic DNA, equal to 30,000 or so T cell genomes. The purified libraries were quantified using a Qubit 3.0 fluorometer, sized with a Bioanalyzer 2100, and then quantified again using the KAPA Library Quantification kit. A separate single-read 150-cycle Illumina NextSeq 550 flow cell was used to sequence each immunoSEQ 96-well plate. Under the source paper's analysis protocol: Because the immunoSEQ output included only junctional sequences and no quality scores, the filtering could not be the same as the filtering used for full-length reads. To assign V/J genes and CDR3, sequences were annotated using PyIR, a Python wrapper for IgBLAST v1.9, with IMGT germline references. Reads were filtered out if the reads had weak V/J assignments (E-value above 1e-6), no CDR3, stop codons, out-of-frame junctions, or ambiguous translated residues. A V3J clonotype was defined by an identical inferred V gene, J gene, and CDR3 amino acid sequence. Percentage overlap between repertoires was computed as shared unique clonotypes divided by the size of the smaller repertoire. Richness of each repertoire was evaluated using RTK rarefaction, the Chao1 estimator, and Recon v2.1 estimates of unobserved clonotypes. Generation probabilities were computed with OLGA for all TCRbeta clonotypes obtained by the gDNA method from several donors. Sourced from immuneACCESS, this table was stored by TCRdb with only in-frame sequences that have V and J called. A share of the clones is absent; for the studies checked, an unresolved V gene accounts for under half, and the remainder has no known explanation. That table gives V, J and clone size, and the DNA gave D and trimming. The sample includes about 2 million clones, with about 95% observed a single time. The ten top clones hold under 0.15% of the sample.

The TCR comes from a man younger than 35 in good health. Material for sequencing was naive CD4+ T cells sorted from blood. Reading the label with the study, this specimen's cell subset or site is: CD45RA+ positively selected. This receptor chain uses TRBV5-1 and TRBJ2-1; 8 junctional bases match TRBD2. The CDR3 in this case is CASQGGGLYNEQFF. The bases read TGCGCCAGCCAGGGCGGGGGGCTTTACAATGAGCAGTTCTTC.